This T cell receptor (beta chain) originates from a study of response to subunit inactivated influenza vaccine. One entry per CDR3 protein results from TCRdb running MiXCR on the RT-PCR reads. The top ten clones hold 25% to 30% of a sample with some 150,000 distinct CDR3 sequences, roughly 12% of them seen once. Only a few counts were recorded for this clonotype. Germline trimming cut 4 bases from V and 1 base from J; bases unmatched to any gene: 3. CDR1 MNHEY and CDR2 SMNVEV come from the germline V gene (reference sequence). The CDR3 has 14 amino acids. This sample was shared with a second study, whose subject was T cells expressing NK-cell markers. That paper adds: 5'RACE template switching with UMIs generated TCR beta cDNA. According to the study, TCR beta repertoires originated from sorted CD3+CD56+NKG2C+, CD3+CD56+NKG2C- and CD3+CD56-NKG2C+ T cells. In over 5 donors, dominant CD3+CD56+NKG2C+ clonotypes ranked among the top 10 CD8+ clonotypes.

The receptor comes from a man in his forties or fifties who received an inactivated influenza vaccine. This specimen consisted of CD8+ T cells sorted from PBMCs, obtained roughly 12 days after vaccination. The chain recombines TRBV27 with TRBJ2-7, with TRBD2 matching 8 bases. For the CDR3, the DNA is TGTGCCAGCAGTTGGGTAGCGGGATCCTACGAGCAGTACTTC. This translates into CASSWVAGSYEQYF.